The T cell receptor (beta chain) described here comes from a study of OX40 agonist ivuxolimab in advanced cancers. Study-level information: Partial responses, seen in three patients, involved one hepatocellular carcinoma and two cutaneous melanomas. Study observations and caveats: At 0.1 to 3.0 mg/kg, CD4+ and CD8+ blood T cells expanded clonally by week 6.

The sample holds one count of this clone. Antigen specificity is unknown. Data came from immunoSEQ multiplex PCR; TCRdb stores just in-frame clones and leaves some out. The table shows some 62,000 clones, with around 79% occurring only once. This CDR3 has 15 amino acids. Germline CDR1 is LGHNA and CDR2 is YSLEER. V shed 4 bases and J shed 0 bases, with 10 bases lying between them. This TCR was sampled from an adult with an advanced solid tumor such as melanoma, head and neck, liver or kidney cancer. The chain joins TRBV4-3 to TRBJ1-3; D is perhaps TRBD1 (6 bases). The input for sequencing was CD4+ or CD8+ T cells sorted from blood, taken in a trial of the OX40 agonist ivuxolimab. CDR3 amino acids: CASSPGQYSGNTIYF. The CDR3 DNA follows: TGCGCCAGCAGCCCAGGACAGTACTCTGGAAACACCATATATTTT.